This T cell receptor beta chain was identified in a study of cytomegalovirus exposure and HLA in healthy donors. Looking at the study overall: Genetic ancestry analysis placed around four fifths of the 300 to 500 donors that were genotyped in the Caucasian-associated cluster. Regarding the study as a whole: Most TCR beta V segments were productive about 87% or about 30% of the time in an earlier analysis. Altogether, 164 TCR beta chains were recorded as cytomegalovirus-associated.

PCR was performed using 60 Vbeta and 13 Jbeta primers. Some clones are missing from TCRdb's copy, which holds only in-frame ones; the method was immunoSEQ multiplex PCR. Among more than 150,000 clones listed, 76% were seen once. About this clone: Antigen unknown. Sequence at one end of the junction differs from germline and may be a read error.

The TCR sequence derives from a woman younger than 45 in good health and CMV-seropositive. Sequenced input: PBMCs.

CDR3 protein: CAGSFYQRDRVAYEQYF. The DNA of the CDR3 is TGTGCCGGCAGTTTTTACCAGCGGGACAGGGTGGCTTACGAGCAGTACTTC. This sequence joins TRBV28 and TRBJ2-7; 9 bases are a match to TRBD1. Germline lookup yields CDR1 MDHEN and CDR2 SYDVKM. The CDR3 consists of 17 residues.